The present T cell receptor beta chain was sequenced within a study of response to subunit inactivated influenza vaccine. The germline CDR1 and CDR2 sequences are DFQATT and SNEGSKA (reference sequence). CDR3 length: 14 amino acids. V lost 3 bases to trimming and J lost 5 bases, with 16 bases between them. Via MiXCR, TCRdb re-called the RT-PCR reads, giving one row per CDR3 protein. The data hold hundreds of thousands of distinct CDR3 sequences, with roughly 13% observed a single time. This clonotype was seen ten or more times. Its specificity is unknown. Study findings and constraints: The study's authors posited that every seasonal influenza vaccination enlists few new T cells.

Sequencing was performed on PBMCs from blood, taken 40 to 50 days after vaccination. The rearrangement uses TRBV20-1 and TRBJ2-5; no clear D gene. The TCR sequence derives from a man aged 50 to 60 who received an inactivated influenza vaccine. CDR3 sequence: CSASPLNVGETQYF. Here the CDR3 DNA reads TGCAGTGCTAGTCCACTCAACGTGGGGGAGACCCAGTACTTC.